This T cell receptor (beta chain) derives from a study of Tregs in tolerant kidney transplant recipients (dated by TCRdb to between 2017 and 2020). Background on the whole study: The study used TCRbeta sequencing to identify donor-specific regulatory T cells before combined kidney and bone marrow transplantation, then tracked those cells after transplant. TCRbeta repertoire sequencing was used in 3 healthy controls to compare several methods for expanding Tregs specific for an allogeneic donor. Overall results and qualifications from the work: Because the study included only a small number of patients, the results must be confirmed in larger populations and under other immunosuppression protocols. Biological reproducibility was not examined directly, but technical replication error appeared to be minimal. Expanding Tregs with activated donor B cells appeared to identify the most biologically relevant and donor-specific TCRbeta repertoire.

Unstimulated Tregs (CD4+CD25+CD127-), CD4+ non-Tregs (CD4+CD25-), CD4 and CD8 cells were FACS-sorted from thawed PBMCs. Blood from healthy controls was obtained either as purchased buffy coats or from healthy volunteers. Healthy control blood was separated into PBMCs by Ficoll density gradient and cryopreserved, and patient PBMCs were collected both before and after transplant. A note on this clone: Its antigen target is currently unknown. The record has no base qualities; no much larger clone is one base away.

Genomic DNA was extracted from sorted cells with the QIAGEN DNeasy Blood and Tissue Kit for TCRbeta CDR3 sequencing. High-throughput TCRbeta CDR3 sequencing, which included PCR amplification with bias correction and internal controls, was done commercially through immunoSEQ. For the original study's pipeline: Unique productive TCRbeta sequences were defined by CDR3 nucleotide sequence where primers matched, otherwise by CDR3 amino acid sequence with Vbeta and Jbeta genes. To correct sorting error, sequences shared between sorted populations at a frequency ratio of 2:1 or less were removed; the rest were assigned to the higher population. Sequences were defined as donor-reactive when expanded at least 5-fold in CFSE-low cells versus unstimulated cells and present at a frequency of at least 0.01% in CFSE-low cells. Repertoire divergence was quantified by Jensen-Shannon divergence calculated from the top 100 TCRbeta sequences ranked by frequency. For any sample with multiple sequencing runs, sorting error was corrected in each run separately before the runs were pooled. Here the immuneACCESS table is served through TCRdb, limited to in-frame sequences with V and J called. Missing clones are a known gap in these copies; in checked studies unresolved V genes cover under half, and the rest lacks a known reason. That table is the source of V, J and clone size, and D and trimming were worked out from the DNA. This sample holds 200,000 to 300,000 clones; about four fifths were observed only once. The ten largest make up less than 0.75% of the sample.

The cysteine opens and the phenylalanine closes a CDR3 of 15 amino acids. The entry retains the CDR3 DNA only, 45 bases that are in frame from base 1. CDR1 and CDR2 are drawn from the germline V gene: SGHTA, FQGNSA. The junction carries 11 bases between V and J, which are trimmed by 1 base and 2 bases respectively. The V and J genes are TRBV7-2 and TRBJ1-2, with the D segment identity uncertain. The source of this sequence is a human donor in good health. The source material was CD4+ T cells from blood. The base sequence is TGTGCCAGCAGCTTAGGCCCGAGTTTCAACTATGGCTACACCTTC. The translation is CASSLGPSFNYGYTF.